Shown below are 29 T cell receptor beta chains from a single sample sequenced in a study of shared clonotypes between healthy human individuals. Naive CD8 cells were CD45RO-negative, positively selected for CCR7, excluding terminally differentiated effector memory CD45RA+ cells. TCRdb's table, derived via immunoSEQ multiplex PCR, lists solely in-frame clones and lacks some. The sample carries roughly 2.1 million clones, under 95% recorded once. Sequencing input: naive CD8+ T cells from PBMCs. These receptors were collected from a man younger than 30 in good health. Some clones in this sample may be carry-over from other donors' samples.

This clone was detected only once. V is TRBV29-1 and J is TRBJ2-7; possibly TRBD1 or TRBD2 for D (5 bases each). This CDR3 contains 13 residues. V lost 3 bases and J lost 0, with 9 bases in between. Germline V gene lookup returns CDR1 SQVTM and CDR2 ANQGSEA. CDR3 bases: TGCAGCGTTGATTGGGGGAGCTCCTACGAGCAGTACTTC. This translates into CSVDWGSSYEQYF.

J is TRBJ2-7 and V is TRBV7-9, with D possibly matching TRBD1 (6 bases). Germline V lookup: CDR1 SEHNR, CDR2 FQNEAQ (reference sequence). This CDR3 comprises 15 residues. V dropped 1 base and J dropped 5 bases, with 15 bases sitting between them. CDR3 residues: CASSLGYRVTDEQYF. For the CDR3, the DNA is TGTGCCAGCAGCTTAGGTTACAGGGTGACCGACGAGCAGTACTTC.

Remarks on this clone: This sample includes further DNA sequences coding for the same CDR3. The J gene is TRBJ2-7, the V gene TRBV7-9; D call uncertain. The V gene's germline CDR1 is SEHNR and CDR2 FQNEAQ (reference sequence). The CDR3 has 12 residues. V was trimmed by 1 base and J by 5 bases, leaving 6 bases between them. For the CDR3, the DNA is TGTGCCAGCAGCTTAGTGGGTAACGAGCAGTACTTC. Its protein product is CASSLVGNEQYF.

The chain is built from TRBV15 and TRBJ1-5; the match to TRBD1 covers 7 bases. CDR1 and CDR2 (germline): LNHNV, YYDKDF (reference sequence). The V segment lost 3 bases and the J segment 5 bases; nucleotides outside the gene matches: 10. CDR3 length: 16 residues. CDR3 bases: TGTGCCACCAGCAGTGAACGAGACAGGGCCTATCAGCCCCAGCATTTT. This encodes CATSSERDRAYQPQHF.

This chain uses TRBV19 with TRBJ2-7, with D possibly matching TRBD1 (5 bases). Germline V gene sequence: CDR1 LNHDA, CDR2 SQIVND (reference sequence). The CDR3 has 15 residues. Between the trimmed V and J ends, which lost 3 bases and 3 bases, there was a span of 15 bases. For the CDR3, the DNA is TGTGCCAGTAGTATGTCGTCTGGGGCTTTCTACGAGCAGTACTTC. Encoded protein: CASSMSSGAFYEQYF.

The CDR3, as DNA: TGTGCCAGCAGTGAGCTGCTGTATGGCTACACCTTC. Amino acids: CASSELLYGYTF. V is TRBV6-1 and J is TRBJ1-2; D uncertain. The germline V and J ends were trimmed by 3 bases and 5 bases, with 7 bases remaining between them. The CDR3 sequence is 12 residues long. From germline, CDR1 is MNHNS and CDR2 SASEGT.

This chain uses TRBV7-2 with TRBJ2-2; 12 nucleotides match TRBD2. The trim removed 4 bases at V and 4 bases at J, leaving 4 bases unmatched. Germline loops: CDR1 SGHTA, CDR2 FQGNSA. There are 16 residues in the CDR3. The CDR3 spells CASSSRTSGVTGELFF. In DNA, the CDR3 is TGTGCCAGCAGCTCCCGGACTAGCGGGGTCACCGGGGAGCTGTTTTTT.

The chain employs TRBV2 and TRBJ1-1, with D possibly matching TRBD1 (6 bases). Trimming removed 4 bases at V and 7 bases at J, with 7 bases between. Germline V gene data show CDR1 as SNHLY and CDR2 as FYNNEI. The CDR3 has 11 residues. In DNA, the CDR3 is TGTGCCAGCAGTGGCAGGGGTGAAGCTTTCTTT. Translation: CASSGRGEAFF.

The V gene is TRBV7-6, the J gene TRBJ2-1, with 8 nucleotides matching TRBD2. This CDR3 has 14 amino acids. With V trimmed by 3 bases and J by 6 bases, 4 bases remained unmatched. Germline CDR1 is SGHVS and CDR2 is FNYEAQ. The CDR3 loop is CASSLGTRPNEQFF. The CDR3 DNA reads TGTGCCAGCAGCTTGGGGACTAGGCCCAATGAGCAGTTCTTC.

A word on this clone: Within the sample, other DNA sequences also encode this same CDR3. V gene TRBV5-1 combines with J gene TRBJ2-5, with no clear D. Germline V gene lookup returns CDR1 SGHRS and CDR2 YFSETQ. The CDR3 is 11 amino acids. Trimming stripped 4 bases from V and 2 bases from J, with 3 bases between. Written as DNA, the CDR3 is TGCGCCAGCAGCCTGCAAGAGACCCAGTACTTC. Its protein product is CASSLQETQYF.

This clone is a singleton in its sample. The sample has other DNA sequences that encode this CDR3 too. The V gene is TRBV5-1, the J gene TRBJ1-1; D may be TRBD1 (6 bases). Trimming left V 0 bases short and J 5 bases short, with 11 bases between. From germline, CDR1 is SGHRS and CDR2 YFSETQ. The CDR3 covers 14 residues. CDR3 sequence reads: CASSLARGATEAFF. The CDR3 region has the DNA TGCGCCAGCAGCTTGGCTCGGGGGGCGACTGAAGCTTTCTTT.

J is TRBJ2-1 and V is TRBV9; tentatively, D is TRBD2 (6 bases). V was pared by 3 bases and J by 3 bases, with 13 bases between. CDR3 length equals 15 residues. CDR1 SGDLS and CDR2 YYNGEE come from the germline V gene. The CDR3 loop is CASSEGTGFYNEQFF. In DNA, the CDR3 is TGTGCCAGCAGCGAAGGGACTGGCTTCTACAATGAGCAGTTCTTC.

This clone occurred once. CDR3 coding DNA: TGTGCCAGCAGCTTAGCATGGGACAACAATGAGCAGTTCTTC. Translation: CASSLAWDNNEQFF. The chain has TRBV11-3 and TRBJ2-1, with a weak D call TRBD1 (6 bases). The CDR3 consists of 14 residues. Germline CDR1 reads SGHNT; CDR2 reads YENEEA. V dropped 1 base and J dropped 5 bases, with 9 bases sitting between them.

J is TRBJ2-7 and V is TRBV11-2; D may be TRBD1 or TRBD2 (5 bases each). V was trimmed by 4 bases and J by 5 bases, leaving 21 bases between them. Germline V gene data show CDR1 as SGHAT and CDR2 as FQNNGV. There are 16 residues in the CDR3. The DNA of the CDR3 is TGTGCCAGCAGCTACAGCGGCGGTTGGGGGTCGGACGAGCAGTACTTC. Residues: CASSYSGGWGSDEQYF.

The chain is built from TRBV28 and TRBJ2-1; D is ambiguous. V shed 5 bases and J shed 5 bases, with 10 bases lying between them. The CDR3 extends over 13 amino acids. The germline V gene has CDR1 MDHEN and CDR2 SYDVKM. The CDR3: CASSAVINNEQFF. The CDR3 bases are TGTGCCAGCAGTGCGGTGATTAACAATGAGCAGTTCTTC. Complete variable domain (other parts from reference TRBV28 and TRBJ2-1): DVKVTQSSRYLVKRTGEKVFLECVQDMDHENMFWYRQDPGLGLRLIYFSYDVKMKEKGDIPEGYSVSREKKERFSLILESASTNQTSMYLCASSAVINNEQFFGPGTRLTVL.

This chain connects TRBV7-9 to TRBJ2-3; tentatively, D is TRBD2 (7 bases). Looked up from germline, CDR1 is SEHNR and CDR2 is FQNEAQ (reference sequence). CDR3 length: 16 residues. Between the trimmed V and J ends, which lost 6 bases and 2 bases, there was a span of 18 bases. CDR3 amino acids: CASRPAGGRDTDTQYF. DNA of the CDR3: TGTGCCAGCAGGCCCGCCGGGGGGCGAGACACAGATACGCAGTATTTT.

The chain couples TRBV19 to TRBJ1-1; weak D call: TRBD1 (6 bases). V gave up 8 bases and J gave up 4 bases, with 11 bases separating them. The CDR3 runs 12 residues. Germline V gene lookup returns CDR1 LNHDA and CDR2 SQIVND (reference sequence). The CDR3 loop reads CASATGFTEAFF. In nucleotides, the CDR3 is TGTGCCAGTGCCACAGGGTTCACTGAAGCTTTCTTT.

This chain links TRBV7-3 with TRBJ2-3, with 7 bases that match TRBD2. CDR1 and CDR2 from the germline V gene are SGHTA and FQGTGA. The CDR3 runs to 17 residues. Trimming cost V 4 bases and J 5 bases; bases outside gene matches: 15. The CDR3 sequence is CASSSGVRAGARDTQYF. In DNA form, the CDR3 reads TGTGCCAGCAGCTCGGGCGTTAGGGCGGGAGCTAGAGATACGCAGTATTTT.

The chain has TRBV27 and TRBJ2-7; perhaps D is TRBD1 or TRBD2 (6 bases each). The CDR3 is made up of 14 amino acids. Germline values: CDR1 MNHEY, CDR2 SMNVEV (reference sequence). The germline V and J ends were trimmed by 6 bases and 0 bases, with 12 bases remaining between them. The CDR3 nucleotides read TGTGCCAGCAGGCCACGGGGGCTCTCCTACGAGCAGTACTTC. This gives the protein CASRPRGLSYEQYF.

This clone was detected once. This chain links TRBV5-1 with TRBJ2-1; the match to TRBD2 covers 9 bases. Germline V gives CDR1 SGHRS, CDR2 YFSETQ. CDR3 length: 16 residues. V lost 1 base, J lost 1 base, and 3 bases stayed unmatched. Written as DNA, the CDR3 is TGCGCCAGCAGCTTGATGCTAGCGGGGTCCTACAATGAGCAGTTCTTC. Amino acids: CASSLMLAGSYNEQFF.

The J gene is TRBJ1-2, the V gene TRBV14; D uncertain. Germline V CDR1 and CDR2: SGHDN, FVKESK. V shed 4 bases and J shed 4 bases, with 13 bases lying between them. The CDR3 is 14 residues long. CDR3 in amino acids: CASSPVRGSYGYTF. The CDR3 region has the DNA TGTGCCAGCAGCCCAGTCCGGGGAAGCTATGGCTACACCTTC.

The chain has TRBV7-2 and TRBJ1-6; D is uncertain. The length of the CDR3 is 16 residues. The germline V gene has CDR1 SGHTA and CDR2 FQGNSA. With 2 bases removed from V and 10 bases from J, the gap between germline ends came to 18 bases. The CDR3 spells CASSLTNRAVGSPLHF. The CDR3 nucleotides are TGTGCCAGCAGCTTAACCAATAGGGCCGTAGGGTCACCCCTCCACTTT.

The chain uses TRBV30 and TRBJ2-7, with 13 bases fitting TRBD2. The CDR3 length is 15 residues. V shed 0 bases and J 2 bases; nucleotides not matched to a gene: 1. Germline CDR1 is GTSNPN and CDR2 is SVGIG (reference sequence). The CDR3 DNA is TGTGCCTGGAGTGTGGGACTAGCGGGGACCTACGAGCAGTACTTC. Amino acids: CAWSVGLAGTYEQYF.

This chain connects TRBV4-3 to TRBJ2-1; D is ambiguous. The V gene lost 2 bases and the J gene lost 7 bases, with 12 bases spanning the gap. Germline V gene sequence: CDR1 LGHNA, CDR2 YSLEER. There are 14 residues in the CDR3. CDR3 bases: TGCGCCAGCAGCCAAACGACCTTAAGGAATGAGCAGTTCTTC. This gives the protein CASSQTTLRNEQFF.

This clone was picked up one time. The chain uses TRBV27 and TRBJ1-2; tentatively, D is TRBD1 (6 bases). Trimming took off 6 bases at V and 11 bases at J, with 22 bases between the two ends. CDR3 length: 14 residues. CDR1 is MNHEY, CDR2 SMNVEV, per germline (reference sequence). CDR3 DNA sequence: TGTGCCAGCAGATCTTCGGGAGCAGGGACATTTTACACCTTC. It yields the protein CASRSSGAGTFYTF.

The chain uses TRBV4-1 and TRBJ1-1; D uncertain. CDR1 and CDR2 from the germline V gene are MGHRA and YSYEKL. The CDR3 extends over 12 amino acids. V lost 3 bases, J lost 5 bases, and 7 bases lay in between. Written as DNA, the CDR3 is TGCGCCAGCAGCCACGCAACTACTGAAGCTTTCTTT. Translated, it gives CASSHATTEAFF.

CDR3 sequence: CASSQDREDRAYEQYF. The CDR3 coding sequence is TGCGCCAGCAGCCAAGATCGAGAAGACAGGGCCTACGAGCAGTACTTC. V gene TRBV4-1 combines with J gene TRBJ2-7; 7 bases line up with TRBD1. From germline, CDR1 is MGHRA and CDR2 YSYEKL. The length of the CDR3 is 16 residues. J lost 2 bases, V lost 0 bases, and 7 bases had no gene match.

This chain joins TRBV19 and TRBJ2-7; a weak D match, TRBD1 (6 bases). Germline V gives CDR1 LNHDA, CDR2 SQIVND (reference sequence). This CDR3 has 14 residues. V dropped 3 bases and J dropped 3 bases, with 12 bases sitting between them. The CDR3: CASSMARGVYEQYF. CDR3 coding DNA: TGTGCCAGTAGTATGGCCAGGGGTGTCTACGAGCAGTACTTC.

The chain has TRBV9 and TRBJ2-1; D possibly matches TRBD1 or TRBD2 (6 bases each). This CDR3 comprises 15 residues. The ends were cut back, 3 bases at V and 5 bases at J, with 15 bases in the middle. CDR1 is SGDLS and CDR2 is YYNGEE in the germline V gene. The CDR3 DNA is TGTGCCAGCAGCGCGTGGGGGGCGGCCAACAATGAGCAGTTCTTC. Its translation: CASSAWGAANNEQFF.